This is a list of T cell receptor beta chains from one sample in a study of patients and donors after allogeneic stem cell transplantation. TCRdb processed the RT-PCR reads anew with MiXCR; each CDR3 protein has one entry. The sample yields roughly 940,000 distinct CDR3 sequences, roughly 18% seen once. The sequenced sample consisted of blood, either unsorted or a sorted T cell fraction (not recorded which). The receptors here all came from a human donor who was either an allogeneic HSCT recipient or a stem cell or donor lymphocyte infusion donor (not recorded which). It is not recorded whose cells these are; they may come from a transplant donor. CDR3s include the opening cysteine and the closing phenylalanine or tryptophan. Fields, in order: V gene, J gene, CDR3 protein.

V: TRBV20-1; J: TRBJ1-5; CDR3: CSARAGTAPYSNQPQHF
V: TRBV10-3; J: TRBJ2-5; CDR3: CAIRDVGQETQYF
V: TRBV5-1; J: TRBJ1-4; CDR3: CASSRQRGGASNEKLFF
V: TRBV5-6; J: TRBJ1-1; CDR3: CASSWGQGSEAFF
V: TRBV3-1; J: TRBJ1-4; CDR3: CASSQDPFGKLFF
V: TRBV13; J: TRBJ2-1; CDR3: CATRSGVVPYNEQFF
V: TRBV5-6; J: TRBJ2-3; CDR3: CASSFGTAGDTQYF
V: TRBV18; J: TRBJ2-3; CDR3: CASRLQTGDTQYF
V: TRBV5-1; J: TRBJ2-7; CDR3: CASSGSTGTVFYEQYF
V: TRBV20-1; J: TRBJ2-3; CDR3: CSAPGQGRNTQYF
V: TRBV6-5; J: TRBJ2-1; CDR3: CASSYSRGGSGSNEQFF
V: TRBV2; J: TRBJ1-4; CDR3: CASTRGSTNEKLFF
V: TRBV29-1; J: TRBJ2-3; CDR3: CSLPLAGGSTQYF
V: TRBV12-3/TRBV12-4; J: TRBJ2-2; CDR3: CASRHRLAPNTGELFF
V: TRBV6-1; J: TRBJ2-1; CDR3: CASKGFMFDEQFF
V: TRBV7-3; J: TRBJ2-1; CDR3: CASSQGLASEQFF
V: TRBV5-6; J: TRBJ1-2; CDR3: CASSSQGVIENHYGYTF
V: TRBV11-2; J: TRBJ1-1; CDR3: CASSINSEAFF
V: TRBV5-1; J: TRBJ1-4; CDR3: CASSTGQLNEKLFF
V: TRBV6-2/TRBV6-3; J: TRBJ1-1; CDR3: CASSYSGQIMNTEAFF
V: TRBV6-5; J: TRBJ1-1; CDR3: CASKGGNTEAFF
V: TRBV6-5; J: TRBJ1-1; CDR3: CASSYWLGAGEAFF
V: TRBV28; J: TRBJ1-1; CDR3: CASSIRAPSEAFF
V: TRBV29-1; J: TRBJ2-7; CDR3: CSVGDYYEQYF
V: TRBV6-1; J: TRBJ2-1; CDR3: CASSTGVDNYNEQFF
V: TRBV15; J: TRBJ2-3; CDR3: CATSPRTGETDTQYF
V: TRBV6-5; J: TRBJ2-5; CDR3: CASSYGTSDETQYF
V: TRBV7-2; J: TRBJ1-1; CDR3: CASTRGGKTEAFF
V: TRBV7-2; J: TRBJ1-5; CDR3: CASSFQVSNQPQHF
V: TRBV9; J: TRBJ2-2; CDR3: CASSPGSGGRNTGELFF
V: TRBV5-1; J: TRBJ2-1; CDR3: CASSSTGLSYNEQFF
V: TRBV20-1; J: TRBJ2-7; CDR3: CSARDRGDEQYF
V: TRBV14; J: TRBJ1-5; CDR3: CASSQPAPDRPQHF
V: TRBV12-3/TRBV12-4; J: TRBJ2-1; CDR3: CASSPRESYNEQFF
V: TRBV5-1; J: TRBJ1-2; CDR3: CASSQGVVWDGYTF
V: TRBV4-1; J: TRBJ2-7; CDR3: CASSDRKGEYEQYF
V: TRBV4-2; J: TRBJ2-7; CDR3: CASSQPGLAGVEYEQYF
V: TRBV7-3; J: TRBJ2-5; CDR3: CASSPGGRTQETQYF
V: TRBV27; J: TRBJ2-2; CDR3: CASSRGTGGTNTGELFF
V: TRBV12-3/TRBV12-4; J: TRBJ1-1; CDR3: CASSPGGWNTEAFF
V: TRBV27; J: TRBJ2-1; CDR3: CASSPTTSGRPDEQFF
V: TRBV5-1; J: TRBJ2-1; CDR3: CASSLDGYSYNEQFF